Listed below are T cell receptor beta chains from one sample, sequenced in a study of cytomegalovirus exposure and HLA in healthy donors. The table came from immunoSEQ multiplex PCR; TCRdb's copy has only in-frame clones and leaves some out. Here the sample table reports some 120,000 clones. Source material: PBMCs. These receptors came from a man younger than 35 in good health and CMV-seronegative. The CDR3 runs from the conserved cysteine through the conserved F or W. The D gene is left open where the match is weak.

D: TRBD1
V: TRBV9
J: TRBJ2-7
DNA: TGTGCCAGCAGCGAGGGACAGAAAAGCTCCTACGAGCAGTACTTC
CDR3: CASSEGQKSSYEQYF

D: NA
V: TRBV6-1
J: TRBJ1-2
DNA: TGTGCGTCTCAAACTAGGACCCACTATGGCTACACCTTC
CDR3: CASQTRTHYGYTF

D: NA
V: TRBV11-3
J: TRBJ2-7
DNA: TGTGCCAGCAGCATAGGGGCGGGGGAGCAGTACTTC
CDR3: CASSIGAGEQYF

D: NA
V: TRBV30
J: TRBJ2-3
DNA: TGTGCCTGGAGTCAGGGGGATACGCAGTATTTT
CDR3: CAWSQGDTQYF

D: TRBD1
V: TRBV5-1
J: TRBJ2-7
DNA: TGCGCCAGCAGTCTCTTTGGACAGGGATCCTACGAGCAGTACTTC
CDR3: CASSLFGQGSYEQYF

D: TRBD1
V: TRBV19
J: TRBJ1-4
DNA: TGTGCCAGTGCCCCCAGAGGGACAGGTGCCGAAAAACTGTTTTTT
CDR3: CASAPRGTGAEKLFF

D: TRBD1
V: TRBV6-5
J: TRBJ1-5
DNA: TGTGCCAGCAGTCGACAGGGCAGGGGCAATCAGCCCCAGCATTTT
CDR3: CASSRQGRGNQPQHF

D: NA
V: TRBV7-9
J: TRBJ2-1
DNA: TGTGCCAGCAGCTTGGTGGCAGGGGGGCGGAATGAGCAGTTCTTC
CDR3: CASSLVAGGRNEQFF

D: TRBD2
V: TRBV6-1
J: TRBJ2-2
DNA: TGTGCCAGCAGTGAAGGGCTAGCGGGTTCCACCGGGGAGCTGTTTTTT
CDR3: CASSEGLAGSTGELFF

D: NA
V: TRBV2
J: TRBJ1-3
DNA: TGTGCCAGCAGGCTATCCTTGGCGGGAAGGTCTGGAAACACCATATATTTT
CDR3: CASRLSLAGRSGNTIYF

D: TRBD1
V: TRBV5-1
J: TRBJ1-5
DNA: TGCGCCAGCAGCTTGGGTTGGGACAGAAAGCAGCCCCAGCATTTT
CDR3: CASSLGWDRKQPQHF

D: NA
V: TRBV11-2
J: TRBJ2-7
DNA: TGTGCCAGCAGCGCCTCCCTTCTATCCTACGAGCAGTACTTC
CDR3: CASSASLLSYEQYF

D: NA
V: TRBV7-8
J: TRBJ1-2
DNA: TGTGCCAGCAGCCCCACCGGACAGAAAAAAAACTATGGCTACACCTTC
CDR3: CASSPTGQKKNYGYTF

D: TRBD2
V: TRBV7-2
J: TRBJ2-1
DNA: TGTGCCAGCAGCTTAGATAGTAGCGGGAGGGGTGATGAGCAGTTCTTC
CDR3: CASSLDSSGRGDEQFF

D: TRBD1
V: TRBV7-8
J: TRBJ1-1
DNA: TGTGCCAGCACTATGACAGGGTCCAACACTGAAGCTTTCTTT
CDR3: CASTMTGSNTEAFF

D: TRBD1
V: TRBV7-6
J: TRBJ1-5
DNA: TGTGCCAGCAGCCTCGGACAGGAGAATAGCAATCAGCCCCAGCATTTT
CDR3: CASSLGQENSNQPQHF

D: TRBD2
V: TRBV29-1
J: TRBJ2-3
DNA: TGCAGCGTGCCAGCGGGGGCCCTCACAGATACGCAGTATTTT
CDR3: CSVPAGALTDTQYF

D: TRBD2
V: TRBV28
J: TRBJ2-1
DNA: TGTGCCAGCAGTTTCGGGGTAGCGGGAGGCTACAATGAGCAGTTCTTC
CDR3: CASSFGVAGGYNEQFF

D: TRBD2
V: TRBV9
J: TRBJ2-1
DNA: TGTGCCAGCAGCAGATACTCAAGCACTAGCGGGGGGGTCCACAATGAGCAGTTCTTC
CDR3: CASSRYSSTSGGVHNEQFF

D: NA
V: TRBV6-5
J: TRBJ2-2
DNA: TGTGCCAGCACTCTCCTCAACACCGGGGAGCTGTTTTTT
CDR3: CASTLLNTGELFF